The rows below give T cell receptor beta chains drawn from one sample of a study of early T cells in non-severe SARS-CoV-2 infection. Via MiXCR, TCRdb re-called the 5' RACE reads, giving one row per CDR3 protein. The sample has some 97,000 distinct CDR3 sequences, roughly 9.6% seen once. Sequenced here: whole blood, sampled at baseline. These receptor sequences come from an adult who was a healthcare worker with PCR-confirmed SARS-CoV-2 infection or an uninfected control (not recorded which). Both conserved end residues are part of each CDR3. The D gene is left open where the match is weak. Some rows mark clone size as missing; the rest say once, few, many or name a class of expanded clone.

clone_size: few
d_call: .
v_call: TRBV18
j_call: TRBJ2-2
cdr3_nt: TGTGCCAGCTCACCATTTTACGGGGACACCGGGGAGCTGTTTTTT
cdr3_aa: CASSPFYGDTGELFF

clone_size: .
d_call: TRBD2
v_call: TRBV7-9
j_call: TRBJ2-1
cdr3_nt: TGTGCCAGCAGCCCCCGGACTAGCGGGAGTGGGGAGCAGTTCTTC
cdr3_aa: CASSPRTSGSGEQFF

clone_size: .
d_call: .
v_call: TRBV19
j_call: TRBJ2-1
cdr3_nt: TGTGCCAGTAGTATGGCCCTAGACAATGAGCAGTTCTTC
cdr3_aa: CASSMALDNEQFF

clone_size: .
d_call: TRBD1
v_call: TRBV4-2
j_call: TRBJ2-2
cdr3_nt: TGTGCCAGCAGCCGAGTACGACAGGGGGCCGGGGAGCTGTTTTTT
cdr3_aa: CASSRVRQGAGELFF

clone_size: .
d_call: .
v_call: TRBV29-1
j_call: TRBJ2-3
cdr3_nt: TGCAGCGTTCGGTGGAGGGTCACAGATACGCAGTATTTT
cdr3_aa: CSVRWRVTDTQYF

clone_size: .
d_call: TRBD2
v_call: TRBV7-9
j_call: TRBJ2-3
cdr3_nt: TGTGCCAGCAGCTTAGGTGGATGGACTAGCGAAACTAGCACAGATACGCAGTATTTT
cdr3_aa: CASSLGGWTSETSTDTQYF

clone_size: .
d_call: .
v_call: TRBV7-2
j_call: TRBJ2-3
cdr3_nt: TGTGCCAGCAGCTTAGGGGCTAGTGAGGGCACAGATACGCAGTATTTT
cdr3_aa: CASSLGASEGTDTQYF

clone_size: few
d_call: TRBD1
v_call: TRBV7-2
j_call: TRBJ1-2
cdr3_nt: TGTGCCAGCAGCTTAAACAGGGGAATCTATGGCTACACCTTC
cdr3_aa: CASSLNRGIYGYTF

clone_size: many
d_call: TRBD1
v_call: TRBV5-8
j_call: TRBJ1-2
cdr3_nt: TGTGCCAGCAGTCACGCCTCCGGGACAGGGGCGGTTGGCTACACCTTC
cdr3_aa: CASSHASGTGAVGYTF

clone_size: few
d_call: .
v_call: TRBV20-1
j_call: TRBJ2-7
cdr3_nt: TGCAGTGCTATGGGCGGGGAGCCTTACGAGCAGTACTTC
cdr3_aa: CSAMGGEPYEQYF

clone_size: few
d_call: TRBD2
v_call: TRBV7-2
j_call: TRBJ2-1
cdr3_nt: TGTGCCAGCAGCTTAGAGGGAGGGCTATCAAGAAATGAGCAGTTCTTC
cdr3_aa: CASSLEGGLSRNEQFF

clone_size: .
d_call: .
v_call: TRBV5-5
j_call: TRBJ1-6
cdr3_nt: TGTGCCAGCAGCTTGGAAGCAGGGGAAACTTCACCCCTCCACTTT
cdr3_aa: CASSLEAGETSPLHF

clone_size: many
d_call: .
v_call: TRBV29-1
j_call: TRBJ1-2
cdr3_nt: TGCAGCGTCGACCCGAACAGGGACAACTATGGCTACACCTTC
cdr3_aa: CSVDPNRDNYGYTF

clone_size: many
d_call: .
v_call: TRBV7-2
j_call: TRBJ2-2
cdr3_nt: TGTGCCAGCAGCTTAGTTGGACCCGCGGGCAGCCCTCTGAACACCGGGGAGCTGTTTTTT
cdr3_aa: CASSLVGPAGSPLNTGELFF

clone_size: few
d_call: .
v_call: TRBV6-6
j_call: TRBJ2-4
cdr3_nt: TGTGCCAGCAGTTATGGGTTCCAGTATGAAAAAAACATTCAGTACTTC
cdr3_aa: CASSYGFQYEKNIQYF

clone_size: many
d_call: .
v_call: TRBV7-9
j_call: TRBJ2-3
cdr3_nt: TGTGCCAGCAGCTGGGCGGGGGCCCGCACAGATACGCAGTATTTT
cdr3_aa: CASSWAGARTDTQYF

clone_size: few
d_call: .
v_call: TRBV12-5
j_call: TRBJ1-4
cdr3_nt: TGTGCTAGCGGGGACTGGGGGCGTGAAAAACTGTTTTTT
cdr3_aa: CASGDWGREKLFF

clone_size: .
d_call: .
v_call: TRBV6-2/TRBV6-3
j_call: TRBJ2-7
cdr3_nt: TGTGCCGCTCGGGGCGTCTCCTACGAGCAGTACTTC
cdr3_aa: CAARGVSYEQYF

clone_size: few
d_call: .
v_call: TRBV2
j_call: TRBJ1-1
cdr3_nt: TGTGCCAGCAGTAGACAGAACACTGAAGCTTTCTTT
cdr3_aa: CASSRQNTEAFF

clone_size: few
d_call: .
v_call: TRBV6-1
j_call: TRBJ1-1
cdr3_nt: TGTGCCAGCAGCGAAATAAGGGGGACTGAAGCTTTCTTT
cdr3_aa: CASSEIRGTEAFF

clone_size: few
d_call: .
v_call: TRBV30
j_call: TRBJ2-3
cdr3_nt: TGTGCCTGGAGGCTTAGTCCGACAGATACGCAGTATTTT
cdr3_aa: CAWRLSPTDTQYF

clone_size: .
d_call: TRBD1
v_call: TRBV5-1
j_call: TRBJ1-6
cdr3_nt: TGCGCCAGCAGCTTGTGGGACAGGGGTGGTTCACCCCTCCACTTT
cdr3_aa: CASSLWDRGGSPLHF

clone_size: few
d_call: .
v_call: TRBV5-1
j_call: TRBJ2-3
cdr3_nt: TGCGCCAGCAGCGTGGCGTATGCGGCAGATACGCAGTATTTT
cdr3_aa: CASSVAYAADTQYF

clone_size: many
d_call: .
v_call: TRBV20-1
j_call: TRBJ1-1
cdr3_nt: TGCAGTGCTAGAAATACGGGACACCTCTACACTGAAGCTTTCTTT
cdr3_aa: CSARNTGHLYTEAFF

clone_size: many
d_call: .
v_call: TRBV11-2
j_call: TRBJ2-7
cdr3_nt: TGTGCCAGCAGCTTAATCTCAGGGGCCCCCTACGAGCAGTACTTC
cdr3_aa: CASSLISGAPYEQYF

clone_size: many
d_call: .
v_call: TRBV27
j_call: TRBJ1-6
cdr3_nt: TGTGCCAGCAGTGGGGGGGGCAGTTACTCACCCCTCCACTTT
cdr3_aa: CASSGGGSYSPLHF

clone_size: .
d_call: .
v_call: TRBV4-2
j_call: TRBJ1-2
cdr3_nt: TGTGCCAGCAGCCAGGGGGTGGGCCAAACCAGAGGTGGCTACACCTTC
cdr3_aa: CASSQGVGQTRGGYTF

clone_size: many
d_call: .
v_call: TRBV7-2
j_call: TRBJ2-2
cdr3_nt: TGTGCCAGCAGCCTAGGGGCCACCGGGGAGCTGTTTTTT
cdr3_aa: CASSLGATGELFF

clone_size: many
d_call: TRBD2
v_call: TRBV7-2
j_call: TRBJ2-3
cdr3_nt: TGTGCCAGCAGCTTAGGTCTCACTAGCGGCCTCACAGATACGCAGTATTTT
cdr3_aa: CASSLGLTSGLTDTQYF

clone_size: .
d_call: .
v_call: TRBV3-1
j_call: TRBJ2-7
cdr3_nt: TGTGCCAGCAGCCGGAACATCCAATCCTACGAGCAGTACTTC
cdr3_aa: CASSRNIQSYEQYF

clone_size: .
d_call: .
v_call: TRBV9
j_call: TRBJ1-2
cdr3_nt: TGTGCCAGCAGCGTAGACCCCGGACATAACTATGGCTACACCTTC
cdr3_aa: CASSVDPGHNYGYTF

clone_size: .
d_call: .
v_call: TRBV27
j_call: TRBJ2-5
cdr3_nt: TGTGCCAGCAGTTTCACCTTCCAAGAGACCCAGTACTTC
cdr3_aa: CASSFTFQETQYF

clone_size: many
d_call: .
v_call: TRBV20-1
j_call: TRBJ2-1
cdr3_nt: TGCAGTGCCTATCGGCGGAATGAGCAGTTCTTC
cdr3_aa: CSAYRRNEQFF

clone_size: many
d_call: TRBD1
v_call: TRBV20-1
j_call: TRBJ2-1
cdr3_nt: TGCAGTGCTAGGACAGGGGAATACAATGAGCAGTTCTTC
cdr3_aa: CSARTGEYNEQFF

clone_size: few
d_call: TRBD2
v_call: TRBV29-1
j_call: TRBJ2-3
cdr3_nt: TGCAGCGTTGTTCCTAGCGGGGGGACTGGTGGCACAGATACGCAGTATTTT
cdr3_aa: CSVVPSGGTGGTDTQYF

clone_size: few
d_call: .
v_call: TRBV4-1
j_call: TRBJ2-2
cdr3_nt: TGCGCCAGCAAAGGAGGCAGGGGAGCCGGGGAGCTGTTTTTT
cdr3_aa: CASKGGRGAGELFF

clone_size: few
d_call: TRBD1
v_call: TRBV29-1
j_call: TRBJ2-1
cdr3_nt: TGCAGCACCCGGGACAGGGTGTCTGAGCAGTTCTTC
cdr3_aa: CSTRDRVSEQFF

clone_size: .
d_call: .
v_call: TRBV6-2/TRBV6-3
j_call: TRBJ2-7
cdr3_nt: TGTGCCAGCAGTTACTTGATCATATCCCACTACGAGCAGTACTTC
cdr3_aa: CASSYLIISHYEQYF

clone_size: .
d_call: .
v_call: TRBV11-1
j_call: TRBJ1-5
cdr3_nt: TGTGCCAGCAGCGCCGCAGGGGATGTCGATCAGCCCCAGCATTTT
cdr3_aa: CASSAAGDVDQPQHF

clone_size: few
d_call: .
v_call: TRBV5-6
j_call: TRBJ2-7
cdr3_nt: TGTGCCAGCAGCCCGGGACTCGAACCCTTCGAGCAGTACTTC
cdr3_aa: CASSPGLEPFEQYF

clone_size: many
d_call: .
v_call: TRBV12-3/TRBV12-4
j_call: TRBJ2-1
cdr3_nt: TGTGCCAGCAGTTGGCCTGCCCCCTCTGGCAATGAGCAGTTCTTC
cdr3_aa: CASSWPAPSGNEQFF

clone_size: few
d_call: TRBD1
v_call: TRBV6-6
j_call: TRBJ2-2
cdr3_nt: TGTGCCAGCAGTTACTCGATACAGGGGATCACCGGGGAGCTGTTTTTT
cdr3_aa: CASSYSIQGITGELFF